Sequencing of this T cell receptor (beta chain) was carried out in a study of cytomegalovirus exposure and HLA in healthy donors (dated by TCRdb to about 2017). Regarding the research as a whole: According to a later analysis, one platform produced both the roughly 120 validation repertoires and the 670 or so repertoires of the first cohort. The aim of the study was to test whether cataloging public T cell receptors could identify signatures of past pathogen exposure. A separate validation cohort of 100 to 150 different subjects was used in addition to the approximately 700-subject first cohort. The study combined high-throughput TCR immunosequencing, statistical association of individual TCRs with disease status, and machine learning to predict cytomegalovirus infection status.

The donors belonged to the validation cohort of 90 to 150 subjects, which was separate from the roughly 700-subject first cohort. Libraries were built with the immunoSEQ multiplex PCR assay. The study's processing was this. A statistical classification framework was built to diagnose cytomegalovirus status from the catalog of TCR beta chain sequences. What TCRdb holds here is the immuneACCESS table cut down to in-frame rearrangements. Part of the clones is not present; checked against another copy, under half of the missing clones reflect an unresolved V gene, and the others are unexplained. That table furnishes V, J and clone size, whereas the DNA furnished D and trimming. The sample table records 300,000 to 400,000 clones; 70% to 90% of these occur just once. Around 0.8% of the sample belongs to the ten largest clones. The CDR3 holds 16 amino acids from the cysteine to the phenylalanine. This entry keeps only the CDR3 DNA: 48 bases, framed from base 1. The junction shows trimming of 1 base on V and 5 bases on J, plus 17 bases between the germline ends. The germline V gene gives CDR1 as SGHTA and CDR2 as FQGTGA.

For this clone: Its binding antigen is unknown. No much larger clone is present one base from it, and per-base qualities are unavailable.

The paper as a whole reports these results and caveats: The study gave a list of around 170 TCR beta chains associated with cytomegalovirus. A few of the identified cytomegalovirus-associated TCR beta chains were confirmed in vitro to be specific for cytomegalovirus antigens. The classifier was reported to diagnose cytomegalovirus status with high specificity and sensitivity in both the original cohort and the validation cohort. Most TCR sequences were observed very rarely across donors, whereas some public TCRs were present in many individuals. Subsequent analysis determined that TCRs grouped into clusters in the first cohort also showed a tendency toward co-occurrence across the roughly 110 validation repertoires, and approximately 94% of cluster scores exceeded 0. It was suggested by the authors that the approach could potentially be generalized to other disease states and immunological phenotypes. A later analysis lacked HLA typing for the validation cohort, so it scored co-occurrence in that cohort across all 120 or so repertoires.

This receptor was identified in a woman under 30 in good health and CMV-seronegative. The chain links TRBV7-3 with TRBJ2-5; TRBD1 is a possible D gene, resting on 5 matching bases. Material for sequencing was PBMCs. This receptor carries the CDR3 CASSLMGLGAGETQYF. The nucleotides are TGTGCCAGCAGCTTAATGGGCTTAGGGGCTGGGGAGACCCAGTACTTC.